These 26 T cell receptor beta chains share one sample of origin, sequenced in a study of blood T cell repertoires in COVID-19. Produced via immunoSEQ multiplex PCR; TCRdb's table is partial and in-frame only. The table has 150,000 to 200,000 clones, around 90% seen once. Material for sequencing was peripheral blood. All receptors derive from a man between 60 and 70 years old with active or convalescent COVID-19.

J is TRBJ1-4 and V is TRBV5-1; the D is unclear. There are 13 residues in the CDR3. Germline CDR1 and CDR2: SGHRS and YFSETQ. V lost 0 bases and J lost 6, with 6 bases in between. The CDR3 DNA reads TGCGCCAGCAGCTTGGTCGGAGATGAAAAACTGTTTTTT. Translating it yields CASSLVGDEKLFF.

V usage is TRBV7-6 and J usage is TRBJ2-5, with D perhaps TRBD2 (6 bases). Between the trimmed V and J ends, which lost 0 bases and 3 bases, there was a span of 14 bases. The CDR3 extends over 16 amino acids. The germline CDR1 and CDR2 sequences are SGHVS and FNYEAQ. In nucleotides, the CDR3 is TGTGCCAGCAGCTTAGCCATCAGGGAGGAGAAAGAGACCCAGTACTTC. Translating it yields CASSLAIREEKETQYF. Full variable domain (remainder filled in from reference TRBV7-6 and TRBJ2-5): GAGVSQSPRYKVTKRGQDVALRCDPISGHVSLYWYRQALGQGPEFLTYFNYEAQQDKSGLPNDRFSAERPEGSISTLTIQRTEQRDSAMYRCASSLAIREEKETQYFGPGTRLLVL.

CDR3 in DNA: TGTGCCAGCAAGACAGGGGGCGCCTACGAGCAGTACTTC. The encoded protein is CASKTGGAYEQYF. The rearrangement joins TRBV5-4 to TRBJ2-7, with TRBD1 matching over 10 bases. This CDR3 region has 13 residues. Germline CDR1 SGHNT, CDR2 YYREEE (reference sequence). With V trimmed by 6 bases and J by 2 bases, 2 bases remained unmatched.

This clone was seen once. This chain connects TRBV15 to TRBJ2-3; 8 bases line up with TRBD1. J lost 4 bases, V lost 0 bases, and 3 bases had no gene match. CDR1 and CDR2 (germline): LNHNV, YYDKDF (reference sequence). The CDR3 has 15 amino acids. The CDR3 nucleotides are TGTGCCACCAGCAGAGATCCAGGGGGCGCAGATACGCAGTATTTT. Translation: CATSRDPGGADTQYF.

The V gene is TRBV2, the J gene TRBJ1-1, with 7 bases aligning to TRBD1. Germline CDR1 is SNHLY and CDR2 is FYNNEI. The CDR3 runs to 13 residues. Trimming took 4 bases from V and 5 from J; bases not matched to a gene: 4. The CDR3 protein is CASSAGTETEAFF. DNA of the CDR3: TGTGCCAGCAGTGCGGGGACAGAAACTGAAGCTTTCTTT.

The chain recombines TRBV6-6 with TRBJ1-2; 9 positions agree with TRBD1. The CDR3 runs 12 residues. The ends lost 5 bases at V and 7 bases at J; junction bases unmatched: 2. The germline CDR1 and CDR2 sequences are MNHNY and SVGAGI (reference sequence). The DNA of the CDR3 is TGTGCCAGCAGTCAGGGACAGGGTGGCTACACCTTC. It is translated as CASSQGQGGYTF.

This chain's CDR3 is CASSIYGQGDTEAFF. The DNA of the CDR3 is TGCGCCAGCAGCATCTACGGACAGGGGGACACTGAAGCTTTCTTT. The chain uses TRBV5-1 and TRBJ1-1; TRBD1 matches at 10 bases. V lost 4 bases, J lost 3 bases, and 6 bases stayed unmatched. CDR1 SGHRS and CDR2 YFSETQ come from the germline V gene. CDR3 size: 15 residues.

The chain carries TRBV4-1 and TRBJ2-7, with D perhaps matching TRBD1 (5 bases). The V and J ends lost 0 bases and 3 bases respectively, with 9 bases between them. CDR1 and CDR2 (germline): MGHRA, YSYEKL. The CDR3 is 14 residues long. The DNA for the CDR3 is TGCGCCAGCAGCCAAGATACAGGTCTCTACGAGCAGTACTTC. It yields the protein CASSQDTGLYEQYF.

This clone came up a few times. The J gene is TRBJ2-2, the V gene TRBV3-1 (or the pseudogene TRBV3-2); D is uncertain. The CDR3 contains 12 residues. Trimming left V 2 bases short and J 7 bases short, with 5 bases between. The V gene's germline CDR1 is LGHDT and CDR2 YNNKEL (reference sequence). CDR3 coding DNA: TGTGCCAGCAGCCAAACAAACGGGGAGCTGTTTTTT. Protein product: CASSQTNGELFF.

The chain combines TRBV5-6 with TRBJ2-3; 9 bases align to TRBD2. Unmatched junction bases numbered 5, after V lost 4 bases and J lost 2 bases. This CDR3 region has 15 residues. The germline V gene encodes CDR1 SGHDT and CDR2 YYEEEE. CDR3 protein: CASSHSGGLTDTQYF. The CDR3, as DNA: TGTGCCAGCAGCCATAGCGGGGGCCTCACAGATACGCAGTATTTT.

The chain joins TRBV3-1 (or the pseudogene TRBV3-2) to TRBJ2-2; D might be TRBD2 (6 bases). CDR1 and CDR2 from the germline V gene are LGHDT and YNNKEL (reference sequence). The V and J ends lost 11 bases and 2 bases respectively, with 15 bases between them. The length of the CDR3 is 14 residues. DNA for the CDR3: TGTGCCGTCCAGGGACTCCATAACACCGGGGAGCTGTTTTTT. Translated: CAVQGLHNTGELFF.

The V gene is TRBV5-6, the J gene TRBJ2-1; 9 nucleotides match TRBD2. V trimming: 3 bases; J trimming: 2 bases; junction bases outside the gene matches: 6. The CDR3 is 16 residues long. Germline assignment: CDR1 SGHDT and CDR2 YYEEEE. The CDR3 DNA is TGTGCCAGCAGCTCCGGCGGGGGGGCCGCCTACAATGAGCAGTTCTTC. It codes for CASSSGGGAAYNEQFF.

The chain has TRBV29-1 and TRBJ2-7; D is perhaps TRBD2 (6 bases). From germline, CDR1 is SQVTM and CDR2 ANQGSEA. The CDR3 runs to 13 residues. The V end was cut by 4 bases, the J end by 0 bases, with 10 bases between. The DNA of the CDR3 is TGCAGCGTTGGGGACTTCAGCTCCTACGAGCAGTACTTC. This codes for CSVGDFSSYEQYF.

This sequence joins TRBV3-1 (or the pseudogene TRBV3-2) and TRBJ1-1; 8 bases are shared with TRBD1. Germline V gene sequence: CDR1 LGHDT, CDR2 YNNKEL (reference sequence). Trimming cost V 4 bases and J 7 bases; bases outside gene matches: 5. The length of the CDR3 is 13 residues. CDR3 region: CASSLRTGSEAFF. The CDR3 nucleotides are TGTGCCAGCAGCCTGAGGACAGGGAGTGAAGCTTTCTTT.

The CDR3 is CASIPTSSNEQFF. The CDR3 DNA follows: TGTGCCAGCATCCCAACAAGTTCCAATGAGCAGTTCTTC. This sequence joins TRBV7-9 and TRBJ2-1; D unresolved. Trimming stripped 7 bases from V and 6 bases from J, with 13 bases between. Germline CDR1 reads SEHNR; CDR2 reads FQNEAQ (reference sequence). The CDR3 extends over 13 amino acids.

V usage is TRBV10-1 and J usage is TRBJ1-2; D uncertain. Germline loops: CDR1 WNHNN, CDR2 SYGVQD (reference sequence). This CDR3 is built from 16 residues. Trimming left V 3 bases short and J 1 base short, with 15 bases between. The CDR3 region has the DNA TGCGCCAGCAGTGAAACGGAGCAGATACTTAACTATGGCTACACCTTC. The encoded protein is CASSETEQILNYGYTF.

V usage is TRBV10-2 and J usage is TRBJ1-6; 8 nucleotides align to TRBD1. CDR1 WSHSY and CDR2 SAAADI come from the germline V gene. V lost 8 bases and J lost 9; bases outside the gene matches: 12. The CDR3 is made up of 15 amino acids. The CDR3 loop reads CASSREAGGGSPLHF. The DNA for the CDR3 is TGCGCCAGCTCCCGGGAGGCAGGGGGCGGTTCACCCCTCCACTTT.

The rearrangement joins TRBV19 to TRBJ2-5, with a tentative D call TRBD1 (6 bases). From germline, CDR1 is LNHDA and CDR2 SQIVND (reference sequence). The CDR3 contains 18 residues. Trimming took off 1 base at V and 0 bases at J, with 18 bases between the two ends. In DNA, the CDR3 is TGTGCCAGTAGTATAGCGCCCCGATTCGAGGGGGACCAAGAGACCCAGTACTTC. This codes for CASSIAPRFEGDQETQYF.

The CDR3 DNA reads as TGTGCTAGTGGTTTGGTACCAGCCCTGCGGGGGGGGGCTATTAAAAACTCCTACGAGCAGTACTTC. It yields the protein CASGLVPALRGGAIKNSYEQYF. V and J are TRBV12-5 and TRBJ2-7; 9 bases map to TRBD2. Germline lookup yields CDR1 LGHNT and CDR2 FRNRAP. Trimming at V came to 0 bases and at J to 0 bases, leaving 21 bases not matched to a gene. The CDR3 totals 22 residues.

This chain links TRBV7-6 with TRBJ1-6; D unresolved. V was trimmed by 5 bases and J by 1 base, leaving 21 bases between them. CDR3 length: 19 residues. Germline lookup yields CDR1 SGHVS and CDR2 FNYEAQ. Here the CDR3 reads CASSPRTIQSTSYNSPLHF. As DNA, the CDR3 is TGTGCCAGCAGCCCCCGGACTATTCAGTCGACTTCCTATAATTCACCCCTCCACTTT.

Turning to this clone: This same CDR3 is encoded by further DNA sequences in the sample. The chain combines TRBV6-1 with TRBJ1-5; no clear D. V was pared by 1 base and J by 3 bases, with 7 bases between. This CDR3 spans 14 amino acids. Germline-derived CDR1 and CDR2 are MNHNS and SASEGT. This CDR3 is CASSEGQNNQPQHF. The CDR3 nucleotides are TGTGCCAGCAGTGAAGGTCAGAACAATCAGCCCCAGCATTTT.

This clone was counted once. The chain joins TRBV6-4 to TRBJ1-5; weak D call: TRBD1 (6 bases). This CDR3 is built from 15 residues. V was cut by 4 bases and J by 7 bases, with 17 bases left in between. Germline V gene lookup returns CDR1 MRHNA and CDR2 SNTAGT. CDR3 loop: CASSAYLGGHQPQHF. The CDR3 region has the DNA TGTGCCAGCAGTGCGTATCTGGGGGGGCACCAGCCCCAGCATTTT.

V usage is TRBV2 and J usage is TRBJ1-3; TRBD1 might be the D (5 bases). Germline V gene data show CDR1 as SNHLY and CDR2 as FYNNEI. This CDR3 has 15 residues. The germline V and J ends were trimmed by 4 bases and 2 bases, with 12 bases remaining between them. The CDR3 loop reads CASSVSWGAGNTIYF. CDR3 DNA: TGTGCCAGCAGTGTCTCGTGGGGGGCTGGAAACACCATATATTTT.

The chain combines TRBV27 with TRBJ2-1; D perhaps matches TRBD2 (5 bases). V lost 3 bases to trimming and J lost 10 bases, with 13 bases between them. This CDR3 comprises 13 residues. CDR1 is MNHEY, CDR2 SMNVEV, per germline (reference sequence). The CDR3 DNA is TGTGCCAGCAGTTTTTTCGGGGTTGGGGAGCAGTTCTTC. It codes for CASSFFGVGEQFF.

This chain uses TRBV29-1 with TRBJ2-1; 9 bases fit TRBD1. V was clipped by 1 base and J by 8 bases; unmatched bases: 12. Germline CDR1 is SQVTM and CDR2 is ANQGSEA. CDR3 length: 16 residues. DNA for the CDR3: TGCAGCGTTGAAGGAGGGGGACAGGGTTTTCGCTATGAGCAGTTCTTC. Encoded protein: CSVEGGGQGFRYEQFF.

The rearrangement uses TRBV5-6 and TRBJ2-6, with TRBD1 matching over 9 bases. Germline assignment: CDR1 SGHDT and CDR2 YYEEEE. The ends lost 0 bases at V and 4 bases at J; junction bases unmatched: 11. This CDR3 has 19 amino acids. The CDR3 loop reads CASSLESGQGPGGANVLTF. CDR3 in DNA: TGTGCCAGCAGCTTGGAATCGGGACAGGGCCCGGGAGGGGCCAACGTCCTGACTTTC.